This TCR beta chain appears in the sequencing data of a study of shared clonotypes between healthy human individuals. Germline V lookup: CDR1 KGHSH, CDR2 LQKENI. J was trimmed by 0 bases and V by 4 bases; bases with no gene match: 3. This CDR3 has 15 residues. Negatively enriched CD4+ T cells were divided by CD45RA into naive and memory. Sequencing used immunoSEQ multiplex PCR; TCRdb keeps in-frame clones, though not all of them. The sample records 1,400,000 or so clones, just under 99% being singletons. Comments on this clone: Its antigen is not known.

General study findings and limits: Clonotype sharing among donors likely depends on sequencing depth. Unshared clonotypes carried lower generation probabilities than those common to all four donors.

The receptor's source is a man between 25 and 39 years old in good health. Sequenced material: naive CD4+ T cells sorted from blood. Documented subset: CD45RA+ positively selected. The rearrangement uses TRBV18 and TRBJ2-1, with 7 bases fitting TRBD1. CDR3 in amino acids: CASSQGGNSYNEQFF. In DNA form, the CDR3 reads TGTGCCAGCTCACAAGGGGGCAACTCCTACAATGAGCAGTTCTTC.